The clone carrying this T cell receptor (beta chain) was seen repeatedly, ten times or more. The germline V gene has CDR1 MNHEY and CDR2 SVGEGT. The V end lost 2 bases, the J end lost 4 bases, and 6 bases lay between the germline ends. The CDR3 is 13 residues long. In the study's own analysis: For papillary thyroid cancer, a distant-metastasis classifier was constructed from CDR3 differences observed across clinicopathological groups. TCRdb re-analyzed the PCR reads through MiXCR. These V and J calls rely on TCRdb rather than the paper's analysis. The table records tens of thousands of clones, 9% to 14% of them present only once. The data are from a study of metastatic and nonmetastatic thyroid tumors. Study context: Repertoire comparison spanned blood and tumor or nodule tissue of malignant and benign thyroid patients.

Nobody among the patients had been given any treatment before thyroid surgery. J is TRBJ2-1 and V is TRBV6-2 or TRBV6-3; a possible D gene is TRBD2 (6 bases). The TCR comes from a male donor with papillary thyroid cancer or a benign thyroid nodule (not recorded which). Some clones in this sample may be carry-over from other donors' samples. Material: blood. CDR3 protein: CASSYGGYNEQFF. CDR3 sequence (DNA): TGTGCCAGCAGTTACGGGGGGTACAATGAGCAGTTCTTC.